This T cell receptor (beta chain) stems from a study of T cell responses to AZD1222 COVID-19 vaccine. Generated by immunoSEQ multiplex PCR, the TCRdb table keeps only in-frame clones and is missing some. The sample carries about 94,000 clones, around nine tenths recorded once. The sample consisted of peripheral blood, taken on day 0 of AZD1222 vaccination. The TCR comes from an adult in good health.

CDR3 nucleotides: TGTGCCAGCAGTCTCCCGGGTCCTAGGGTCCACGAGCAGTACTTC. This codes for CASSLPGPRVHEQYF. The chain combines TRBV7-3 with TRBJ2-7; D gene ambiguous. This CDR3 is 15 amino acids long. Deletions cut 6 bases from V and 5 bases from J, with 20 bases between. Per the germline V gene, CDR1 is SGHTA and CDR2 is FQGTGA.